This T cell receptor (beta chain) was documented in a study of Graves' ophthalmopathy and Graves' hyperthyroidism. Study overall: Peripheral blood was gathered at first diagnosis, ahead of any treatment whatsoever. Study-wide points: Most thyroid clonotypes expanded beyond 0.001 frequency were also found in blood.

Stable hyperthyroidism meant no progression to ophthalmopathy within 18 months of follow-up. Diagnosis relied on clinical symptoms, serum thyroxine, TRAb, thyroid ultrasound and orbital computed tomography. Amplified material comprised TCR beta CDR3 regions derived from RNA transcripts. First-round RT-PCR relied on HTBI primers, and a second-round multiplex PCR came next. TCRdb reanalysed the multiplex PCR reads using MiXCR and keeps one entry per CDR3 protein. Among some 360,000 distinct CDR3 sequences listed, about 15% were seen once. Between the trimmed V and J ends, which lost 7 bases and 1 base, there was a span of 10 bases. CDR1 and CDR2 from the germline V gene are SQVTM and ANQGSEA. The CDR3 sequence is 12 residues long. At least ten counts were recorded for this clonotype. Its matching antigen is unknown.

Material for sequencing was peripheral blood. V usage is TRBV29-1 and J usage is TRBJ1-1; D perhaps matches TRBD1 (5 bases). The sequence came from an adult woman with stable Graves' hyperthyroidism. The CDR3 is CSARDGNTEAFF. The CDR3 DNA sequence: TGCAGCGCTCGGGACGGGAACACTGAAGCTTTCTTT.